This T cell receptor beta chain came from a study of blood T cell repertoires in COVID-19. Original processing notes: The authors estimated nucleated cell counts from reference gene primer amplification. Assay: immunoSEQ multiplex PCR; the TCRdb copy retains only in-frame clones and omits some. Clone size and V and J calls were adopted from that table, with D and trimming inferred from the DNA. Altogether 160,000 or so clones are present, 70% to 80% being singletons, with the ten largest covering around 8%. The CDR3 runs 15 residues. Between the trimmed V and J ends, which lost 5 bases and 5 bases, there was a span of 19 bases. CDR1 and CDR2 (germline): LNHDA, SQIVND (reference sequence). Seattle patients were enrolled while actively infected and followed longitudinally.

The origin of this receptor is a woman aged 55-70 years with COVID-19, enrolled during active disease. The chain employs TRBV19 and TRBJ2-7; D is possibly TRBD1 (5 bases). Input material: peripheral blood. The CDR3 sequence: CASSPPGLLADEQYF. Here the CDR3 DNA reads TGTGCCAGTAGTCCCCCAGGGTTATTGGCGGACGAGCAGTACTTC.